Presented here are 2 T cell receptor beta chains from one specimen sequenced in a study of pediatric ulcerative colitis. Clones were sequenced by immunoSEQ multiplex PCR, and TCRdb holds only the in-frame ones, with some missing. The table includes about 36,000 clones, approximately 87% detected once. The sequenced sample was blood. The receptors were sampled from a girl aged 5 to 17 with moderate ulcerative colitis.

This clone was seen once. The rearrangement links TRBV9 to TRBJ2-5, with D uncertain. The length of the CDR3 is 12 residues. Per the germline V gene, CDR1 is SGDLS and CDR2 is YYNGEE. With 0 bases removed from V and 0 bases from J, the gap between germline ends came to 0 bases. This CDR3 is CASSVDQETQYF. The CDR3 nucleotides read TGTGCCAGCAGCGTAGACCAAGAGACCCAGTACTTC.

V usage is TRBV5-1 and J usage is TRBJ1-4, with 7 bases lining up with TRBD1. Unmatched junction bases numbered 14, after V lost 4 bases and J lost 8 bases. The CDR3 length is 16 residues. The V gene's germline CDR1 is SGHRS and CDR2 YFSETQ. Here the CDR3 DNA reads TGCGCCAGCAGCGAGGGACAGTCGGGTGGCAACGAAAAACTGTTTTTT. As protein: CASSEGQSGGNEKLFF.